This note documents a single TCR beta chain sequence. In the original workflow: The authors estimated nucleated cell counts from reference gene primer amplification. Produced via immunoSEQ multiplex PCR; TCRdb's table is partial and in-frame only. V, J and clone size are those of that table, while D and trimming were read from the DNA. The sample yields about 350,000 clones, approximately 90% seen once. The sample belongs to a study of blood T cell repertoires in COVID-19. About the research overall: PBMCs, B-cell-depleted T cells, or T cells provided the cDNA or gDNA that made up the material.

The CDR3 has 14 amino acids. The V and J ends lost 4 bases and 7 bases respectively, with 15 bases between them. Germline V gene lookup returns CDR1 KGHDR and CDR2 SFDVKD. The clonotype was recovered from a woman aged 18-30 years who had recovered from COVID-19. The sample comprised peripheral blood. V gene TRBV24-1 combines with J gene TRBJ1-2, with D perhaps matching TRBD1 (5 bases). The CDR3 spells CATSDRPERGGYTF. The CDR3 nucleotides read TGTGCCACCAGTGACCGGCCCGAAAGGGGTGGCTACACCTTC.